Sequencing of this T cell receptor (beta chain) was carried out in a study of tumor-infiltrating lymphocytes in glioblastoma multiforme. Overall study results and limits: The T cells in this sample were not sorted into functional subsets. Unequal TCR RNA per T cell might skew measured clone sizes. The TCR and somatic mutation analysis included just one glioblastoma patient.

This clonotype rates as medium-sized (0.01 to 0.1%). The antigen is undetermined. Multiple V-beta primers and a C-beta primer amplified TCRB from RNA. These TCRB libraries lack any described unique molecular identifiers. Via MiXCR, TCRdb re-called the multiplex PCR reads, giving one row per CDR3 protein. The repertoire has roughly 10,000 distinct CDR3 sequences, roughly 70% of them found once; the top ten carry over 30%. V was pared by 7 bases and J by 5 bases, with 7 bases of the junction left unmatched. The CDR3 length is 13 residues. Germline V gives CDR1 SQVTM, CDR2 ANQGSEA. The material sequenced was brain tumor tissue. This chain uses TRBV29-1 with TRBJ2-1; 8 bases line up with TRBD2. This clonotype was sampled from a male donor with glioblastoma. As DNA, the CDR3 is TGCAGCGCTCATAAACTAGCGGACAATGAGCAGTTCTTC. Its protein is CSAHKLADNEQFF.